Following are 30 T cell receptor beta chains from one sample sequenced in a study of cytomegalovirus exposure and HLA in healthy donors. PCR involved 60 Vbeta and 13 Jbeta primers. Clones were sequenced by immunoSEQ multiplex PCR, and TCRdb holds only the in-frame ones, with some missing. The table lists some 120,000 clones, roughly 80% of them singletons. Sequencing was carried out using PBMCs. The receptors come from a woman in her thirties or forties in good health and CMV-seronegative.

V and J are TRBV6-5 and TRBJ2-1; 7 nucleotides line up with TRBD2. With V trimmed by 6 bases and J by 15 bases, 14 bases remained unmatched. Germline V lookup: CDR1 MNHEY, CDR2 SVGAGI. The CDR3 contains 13 residues. As DNA, the CDR3 is TGTGCCAGCAGCTCGCCCTCGGGGGGAAGGTCGTTCTTC. Translating it yields CASSSPSGGRSFF.

The chain has TRBV9 and TRBJ2-1; 14 bases are a match to TRBD2. Germline CDR1 and CDR2: SGDLS and YYNGEE. The CDR3 loop spans 17 amino acids. Trimming at V came to 2 bases and at J to 7 bases, leaving 8 bases not matched to a gene. This CDR3 reads CASSVTSGTSGSNEQFF. In DNA, the CDR3 is TGTGCCAGCAGCGTCACGTCCGGGACTAGCGGGAGTAATGAGCAGTTCTTC.

The V and J genes are TRBV7-2 and TRBJ2-5; 8 nucleotides match TRBD2. The ends lost 3 bases at V and 4 bases at J; junction bases unmatched: 10. This CDR3 is 16 amino acids long. CDR1 and CDR2 (germline): SGHTA, FQGNSA. The CDR3 reads CASSFMSLAGLETQYF. CDR3 DNA sequence: TGTGCCAGCAGCTTTATGTCCCTAGCGGGCTTAGAGACCCAGTACTTC. Supplemented by reference TRBV7-2 and TRBJ2-5, the full variable domain reads GAGVSQSPSNKVTEKGKDVELRCDPISGHTALYWYRQSLGQGLEFLIYFQGNSAPDKSGLPSDRFSAERTGGSVSTLTIQRTQQEDSAVYLCASSFMSLAGLETQYFGPGTRLLVL.

The V call is TRBV19, the J call TRBJ2-2, with TRBD2 as a possible D gene (6 bases). This CDR3 is 17 amino acids long. The V gene lost 7 bases and the J gene lost 0 bases, with 18 bases spanning the gap. Germline assignment: CDR1 LNHDA and CDR2 SQIVND (reference sequence). In nucleotides, the CDR3 is TGTGCCAGTACCCCCCCCTTGGGGAGGTCGAACACCGGGGAGCTGTTTTTT. Translation: CASTPPLGRSNTGELFF.

V and J are TRBV4-1 and TRBJ2-1, with TRBD2 matching 12 bases. V dropped 1 base and J dropped 9; count of bases not matched to a gene: 13. Per germline, CDR1 MGHRA and CDR2 YSYEKL. CDR3 length: 18 amino acids. This CDR3 reads CASSQGVLAGGPRGEQFF. The CDR3 bases are TGCGCCAGCAGCCAAGGGGTACTAGCGGGAGGCCCTAGGGGTGAGCAGTTCTTC.

The rearrangement uses TRBV27 and TRBJ1-6; no definite D call. The CDR3 has 18 residues. Germline CDR1 reads MNHEY; CDR2 reads SMNVEV (reference sequence). Trimming removed 3 bases at V and 10 bases at J, with 25 bases between. Written as DNA, the CDR3 is TGTGCCAGCAGTTTCTCGGTACGCCCACCCAGCACGGGATCACCCCTCCACTTT. It yields the protein CASSFSVRPPSTGSPLHF.

V is TRBV21-1 and J is TRBJ2-3; the DNA was not used to check the table's D call, TRBD1. TRBV21-1 is classified as a pseudogene. This CDR3 is built from 15 residues. CDR3 sequence (DNA): TGTGCCAGCAGCAACCCGACACTCAGCACAGATACGCAGTATTTT. It translates to CASSNPTLSTDTQYF.

This clone has more than one count but fewer than ten. Other DNA sequences in the sample encode the same CDR3. The CDR3 loop reads CASSLGAGGYEQYF. CDR3 in DNA: TGTGCCAGCAGTTTAGGGGCGGGAGGGTACGAGCAGTACTTC. The V gene is TRBV27, the J gene TRBJ2-7, with TRBD2 identical over 9 bases. The CDR3 loop spans 14 amino acids. The germline CDR1 and CDR2 sequences are MNHEY and SMNVEV (reference sequence). Trimming removed 2 bases from V and 4 bases from J; junction bases left unmatched: 3.

This chain connects TRBV7-2 to TRBJ1-1; 8 bases are shared with TRBD1. V gave up 0 bases and J gave up 4 bases; unmatched junction bases: 4. The CDR3 runs to 15 residues. Looked up from germline, CDR1 is SGHTA and CDR2 is FQGNSA. The CDR3 DNA reads TGTGCCAGCAGCTTAGCGGGGACAGGCATCACTGAAGCTTTCTTT. It encodes CASSLAGTGITEAFF.

The gene calls are TRBV5-1 and TRBJ2-2; D remains ambiguous. Germline V gene data show CDR1 as SGHRS and CDR2 as YFSETQ. Trimming removed 0 bases at V and 1 base at J, with 4 bases between. The CDR3 has 14 residues. Here the CDR3 DNA reads TGCGCCAGCAGCTTGGGGAGGAACACCGGGGAGCTGTTTTTT. It specifies CASSLGRNTGELFF.

The chain combines TRBV27 with TRBJ2-2; 7 positions match TRBD2. J lost 11 bases, V lost 6 bases, and 9 bases had no gene match. CDR3 size: 13 residues. Germline V gene lookup returns CDR1 MNHEY and CDR2 SMNVEV (reference sequence). In DNA, the CDR3 is TGTGCCAGCAGCCGCCCCACTAGCGCCGAGCTGTTTTTT. Translating gives CASSRPTSAELFF.

CDR3 in DNA: TGCGCCAGCAGCTTATATCTTCTATTGACTAGCGGGACAACTCCTTACAATGAGCAGTTCTTC. Protein: CASSLYLLLTSGTTPYNEQFF. The chain employs TRBV5-1 and TRBJ2-1; 11 bases align to TRBD2. With 2 bases clipped from V and 4 bases from J, the junction kept 20 bases outside the gene matches. The CDR3 sequence is 21 residues long. Germline CDR1 is SGHRS and CDR2 is YFSETQ. The whole variable domain, remainder taken from reference TRBV5-1 and TRBJ2-1, is KAGVTQTPRYLIKTRGQQVTLSCSPISGHRSVSWYQQTPGQGLQFLFEYFSETQRNKGNFPGRFSGRQFSNSRSEMNVSTLELGDSALYLCASSLYLLLTSGTTPYNEQFFGPGTRLTVL.

As to this clone: The junction departs from the called germline gene at one end, perhaps through a read error. The V and J genes are TRBV9 and TRBJ2-4; a possible D gene is TRBD2 (6 bases). Germline-derived CDR1 and CDR2 are SGDLS and YYNGEE. The CDR3 totals 14 residues. Here the CDR3 DNA reads TGTGCCAGCAGCCCCGAACTAGCCAAAAACAGTCAGTACTTC. As protein: CASSPELAKNSQYF.

The chain joins TRBV10-3 to TRBJ1-4; TRBD1 aligns across 7 bases. CDR1 is ENHRY, CDR2 SYGVKD, per germline. After removal of 8 bases from V and 6 bases from J, the junction contained 6 bases not matched to a gene. The CDR3 has 13 amino acids. Here the CDR3 DNA reads TGTGCCATCGGAGGGACAGCCGATGAAAAACTGTTTTTT. Translation gives CAIGGTADEKLFF.

CDR3 in amino acids: CASGLATGDTGELFF. For the CDR3, the DNA is TGTGCTAGTGGTTTGGCTACAGGGGACACCGGGGAGCTGTTTTTT. This sequence joins TRBV12-5 and TRBJ2-2, with 7 bases lining up with TRBD1. CDR1 LGHNT and CDR2 FRNRAP come from the germline V gene. The CDR3 runs 15 residues. J lost 3 bases, V lost 1 base, and 2 bases had no gene match.

The chain uses TRBV2 and TRBJ1-6; TRBD1 might be the D (6 bases). Germline assignment: CDR1 SNHLY and CDR2 FYNNEI. V lost 4 bases and J 8 bases, leaving 12 bases between the germline ends. The length of the CDR3 is 14 residues. The CDR3 DNA follows: TGTGCCAGCAGTGTTGGGGGCTTCGATTCACCCCTCCACTTT. It translates to CASSVGGFDSPLHF.

The chain recombines TRBV4-3 with TRBJ2-7, with a possible D match to TRBD2 (5 bases). From germline, CDR1 is LGHNA and CDR2 YSLEER. Trimming cost V 0 bases and J 3 bases, with 15 bases left between them. The CDR3 has 16 amino acids. CDR3 coding DNA: TGCGCCAGCAGCCAAGAGGTCGGACTCATAAACTACGAGCAGTACTTC. Encoded protein: CASSQEVGLINYEQYF.

The genes are TRBV27 and TRBJ2-1; possibly TRBD1 for D (6 bases). In germline, CDR1 is MNHEY, CDR2 SMNVEV (reference sequence). Trimming cost V 3 bases and J 5 bases, with 14 bases left between them. There are 15 residues in the CDR3. The CDR3 DNA reads as TGTGCCAGCAGTTTGGGGGCAGCCTTGAACAATGAGCAGTTCTTC. It specifies CASSLGAALNNEQFF.

The rearrangement links TRBV4-1 to TRBJ1-4; maybe TRBD1 (6 bases). The V and J ends lost 0 bases and 8 bases respectively, with 13 bases between them. Germline CDR1 and CDR2: MGHRA and YSYEKL. The CDR3 consists of 15 residues. The DNA of the CDR3 is TGCGCCAGCAGCCAAGATTTCAGGGGAAAGGAAAAACTGTTTTTT. Encoded protein: CASSQDFRGKEKLFF.

This chain connects TRBV7-9 to TRBJ1-1; D is perhaps TRBD1 (6 bases). The CDR3 runs 15 residues. Per the germline V gene, CDR1 is SEHNR and CDR2 is FQNEAQ (reference sequence). Trimming stripped 4 bases from V and 0 bases from J, with 12 bases between. CDR3 coding DNA: TGTGCCAGCAGCTCCCAGGGGATTATGAACACTGAAGCTTTCTTT. This codes for CASSSQGIMNTEAFF.

Judged by abundance, this clone is medium-sized. The chain has TRBV7-9 and TRBJ1-1; D call uncertain. The CDR3 is made up of 12 amino acids. CDR1 is SEHNR, CDR2 FQNEAQ, per germline (reference sequence). V lost 6 bases and J 4 bases, leaving 9 bases between the germline ends. The CDR3 sequence is CASSKEGTEAFF. The CDR3 bases are TGTGCCAGCAGTAAGGAGGGCACTGAAGCTTTCTTT.

The V gene is TRBV28, the J gene TRBJ1-1; the D is unclear. The V gene's germline CDR1 is MDHEN and CDR2 SYDVKM. Trimming stripped 5 bases from V and 8 bases from J, with 12 bases between. This CDR3 is 12 amino acids long. The CDR3 protein is CASSGDNREAFF. DNA of the CDR3: TGTGCCAGCAGTGGTGATAACCGGGAAGCTTTCTTT.

This clone was seen more than once but under ten times. The rearrangement links TRBV11-2 to TRBJ2-3, with D uncertain. CDR3 length: 14 residues. CDR1 and CDR2 from the germline V gene are SGHAT and FQNNGV. Trimming left V 0 bases short and J 4 bases short, with 8 bases between. The CDR3: CASSLDPGPDTQYF. The CDR3 coding sequence is TGTGCCAGCAGCTTAGATCCGGGTCCAGATACGCAGTATTTT.

The chain employs TRBV5-1 and TRBJ2-5, with a weak D call TRBD1 (5 bases). The CDR3 length is 14 residues. The germline CDR1 and CDR2 sequences are SGHRS and YFSETQ. V gave up 4 bases and J gave up 4 bases, with 14 bases separating them. CDR3 nucleotide sequence: TGCGCCAGCAGCCTGGCCGACAGTCGAGAGACCCAGTACTTC. Protein product: CASSLADSRETQYF.

This clone was detected only a few times. The gene calls are TRBV2 and TRBJ1-4, with D possibly being TRBD1 (6 bases). Between the trimmed V and J ends, which lost 6 bases and 3 bases, there was a span of 14 bases. There are 15 residues in the CDR3. Germline V gene data show CDR1 as SNHLY and CDR2 as FYNNEI. CDR3 sequence (DNA): TGTGCCAGCAGACCCAAGACAGGCGCTAATGAAAAACTGTTTTTT. Amino acid sequence: CASRPKTGANEKLFF.

The rearrangement links TRBV19 to TRBJ2-5, with 8 bases identical to TRBD1. Trimming removed 4 bases from V and 5 bases from J; junction bases left unmatched: 9. The CDR3 loop spans 15 amino acids. Per germline, CDR1 LNHDA and CDR2 SQIVND (reference sequence). The CDR3 DNA follows: TGTGCCAGTAGTAGGCGGACAGGGTCGGTGGAGACCCAGTACTTC. Translation gives CASSRRTGSVETQYF.

The chain employs TRBV9 and TRBJ2-5, with D possibly being TRBD2 (5 bases). Trimming left V 7 bases short and J 5 bases short, with 6 bases between. The CDR3 sequence is 10 residues long. Germline loops: CDR1 SGDLS, CDR2 YYNGEE. The CDR3 nucleotides read TGTGCCAGCGGAGGCGAGACCCAGTACTTC. Protein product: CASGGETQYF.

This chain links TRBV5-1 with TRBJ2-2; 9 bases match TRBD2. J gave up 7 bases and V 0 bases, and 7 bases lay outside the gene matches. The CDR3 length is 16 residues. Germline assignment: CDR1 SGHRS and CDR2 YFSETQ. CDR3 amino acids: CASSLGVAGAGGELFF. The CDR3 nucleotides read TGCGCCAGCAGCTTGGGGGTAGCGGGAGCTGGCGGGGAGCTGTTTTTT.

This chain uses TRBV28 with TRBJ1-3; 7 nucleotides line up with TRBD1. The J segment lost 2 bases and the V segment lost 4 bases, leaving 23 bases of the junction unmatched. CDR3 length: 21 amino acids. Germline V lookup: CDR1 MDHEN, CDR2 SYDVKM. The chain's CDR3 is CASSSPKISGTVQRPGNTIYF. The CDR3 DNA reads TGTGCCAGCAGTTCACCGAAAATATCCGGGACAGTCCAGCGGCCTGGAAACACCATATATTTT.

The chain uses TRBV5-4 and TRBJ2-7; the D gene is possibly TRBD1 (5 bases). This CDR3 comprises 13 residues. CDR1 is SGHNT and CDR2 is YYREEE in the germline V gene (reference sequence). The germline V and J ends were trimmed by 4 bases and 4 bases, with 12 bases remaining between them. CDR3 DNA: TGTGCCAGCAGCAACCCGACAGAGTACGAGCAGTACTTC. Residues: CASSNPTEYEQYF.